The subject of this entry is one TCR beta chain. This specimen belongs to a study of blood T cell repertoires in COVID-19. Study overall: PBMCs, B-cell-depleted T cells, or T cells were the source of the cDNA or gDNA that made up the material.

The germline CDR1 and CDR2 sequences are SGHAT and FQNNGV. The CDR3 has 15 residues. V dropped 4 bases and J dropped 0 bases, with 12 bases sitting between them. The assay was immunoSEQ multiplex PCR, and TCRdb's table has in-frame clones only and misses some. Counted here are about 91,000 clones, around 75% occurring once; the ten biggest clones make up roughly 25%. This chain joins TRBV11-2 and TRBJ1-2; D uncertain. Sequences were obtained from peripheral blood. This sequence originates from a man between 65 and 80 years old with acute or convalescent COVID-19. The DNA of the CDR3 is TGTGCCAGCAGCTCACTTCGGGAAGCTAACTATGGCTACACCTTC. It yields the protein CASSSLREANYGYTF. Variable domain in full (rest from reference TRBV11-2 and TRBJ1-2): EAGVAQSPRYKIIEKRQSVAFWCNPISGHATLYWYQQILGQGPKLLIQFQNNGVVDDSQLPKDRFSAERLKGVDSTLKIQPAKLEDSAVYLCASSSLREANYGYTFGSGTRLTVV.